This T cell receptor beta chain was captured in a study of radiotherapy plus CTLA-4 blockade in lung cancer. In the case of this clone: The antigen is not known.

CDR1 and CDR2 (germline): LGHNA, YSLEER. There are 16 residues in the CDR3. V lost 3 bases, J lost 0 bases, and 12 bases lay in between. Alongside CTLA-4 blockade with ipilimumab, patients with chemo-refractory metastatic non-small-cell lung cancer received focal radiation. Sequencing used immunoSEQ multiplex PCR; TCRdb keeps in-frame clones, though not all of them. This sample yields about 110,000 clones, of which around 84% are seen a single time; around 3% belongs to the top ten. Study-level findings and limits: Radiotherapy with ipilimumab was followed by blood expansion of tumor-derived clones. Alongside interferon-beta, early blood T cell clone dynamics were reportedly the best predictor of response.

The origin of this receptor is a human donor with non-small cell lung cancer that progressed on radiotherapy plus ipilimumab. Some clones in this sample may be carry-over from other donors' samples. Sample: peripheral blood, taken from a patient treated with radiotherapy plus ipilimumab. The gene calls are TRBV4-3 and TRBJ2-1; no clear D. The chain's CDR3 is CASSHPQRSSYNEQFF. The CDR3, as DNA: TGCGCCAGCAGCCACCCGCAGCGAAGCTCCTACAATGAGCAGTTCTTC.